This T cell receptor (delta chain) originates from a study of Vδ1+ human thymocytes. The template was reverse-transcribed extracted RNA. Multiplex PCR used pooled V-gene forward primers and a constant-region reverse primer to amplify CDR3s. TCRdb re-processed the multiplex PCR reads via CATT. The sample lists 80,000 or so delta-chain clones, more than 30% occurring once. Comment on this clone: Its matching antigen is unknown.

Germline V CDR1 and CDR2: TSWWSYY, QGS. This CDR3 region has 22 residues. Germline trimming cut 5 bases from V and 0 bases from J; bases unmatched to any gene: 27. Study conclusions and caveats: Highly polyclonal TRG and TRD repertoires with Gaussian CDR3 length distributions appeared in thymus.

This rearrangement joins TRDV1 to TRDJ1; TRDD3 aligns across 7 bases. Sequenced sample: Vdelta1+ gamma-delta thymocytes from the thymus. Subset described: FACS-sorted CD3+ TCRalphabeta- TCRVdelta1+ TCRVdelta2- thymocytes. The origin of this receptor is a boy under two years old who had congenital heart surgery. CDR3 bases: TGTGCTCTTGGGCCCCCCTGGGTGCTAGTTCCTGCTGTGGGGGAGCACACCGATAAACTCATCTTT. Its protein product is CALGPPWVLVPAVGEHTDKLIF.